These 24 T cell receptor beta chains were sequenced from one sample in a study of cytomegalovirus exposure and HLA in healthy donors. Primers included in the PCR were 60 Vbeta and 13 Jbeta primers. TCRdb keeps only in-frame clones here, not all; method: immunoSEQ multiplex PCR. The sample carries about 110,000 clones, 78% recorded once. Sample: PBMCs. The receptor set was obtained from a man aged 25-45 years in good health and CMV-seronegative.

This clone has more than one count but fewer than ten. The gene calls are TRBV30 and TRBJ2-1; a possible D gene is TRBD2 (5 bases). V was pared by 3 bases and J by 7 bases, with 7 bases between. Germline CDR1 and CDR2: GTSNPN and SVGIG (reference sequence). The CDR3 contains 11 residues. The CDR3 spells CAWSEGNEQFF. CDR3 bases: TGTGCCTGGAGCGAGGGTAATGAGCAGTTCTTC.

This chain connects TRBV7-9 to TRBJ2-7, with 7 bases fitting TRBD1. CDR1 SEHNR and CDR2 FQNEAQ come from the germline V gene (reference sequence). The CDR3 contains 19 residues. V dropped 5 bases and J dropped 1; count of bases not matched to a gene: 20. The CDR3 sequence: CASSPPSPNRGQISYEQYF. DNA of the CDR3: TGTGCCAGCAGCCCGCCGAGTCCTAACCGGGGACAGATTTCCTACGAGCAGTACTTC.

This clone was observed a handful of times. The CDR3 sequence is CASSSGFRDTEAFF. The CDR3 DNA reads as TGTGCCAGCAGTTCAGGGTTCAGGGACACTGAAGCTTTCTTT. This chain uses TRBV28 with TRBJ1-1, with a weak D call TRBD1 (5 bases). The germline V gene encodes CDR1 MDHEN and CDR2 SYDVKM. CDR3 length equals 14 residues. V lost 4 bases to trimming and J lost 3 bases, with 12 bases between them. Combining the CDR3 with reference TRBV28 and TRBJ1-1 gives the whole variable domain DVKVTQSSRYLVKRTGEKVFLECVQDMDHENMFWYRQDPGLGLRLIYFSYDVKMKEKGDIPEGYSVSREKKERFSLILESASTNQTSMYLCASSSGFRDTEAFFGQGTRLTVV.

The V call is TRBV19, the J call TRBJ1-2, with D possibly TRBD1 on 6 matching bases. Between the trimmed V and J ends, which lost 6 bases and 3 bases, there was a span of 11 bases. Germline assignment: CDR1 LNHDA and CDR2 SQIVND (reference sequence). This CDR3 spans 13 amino acids. CDR3: CASRDRLHYGYTF. CDR3 nucleotide sequence: TGTGCCAGTAGAGACAGGCTCCACTATGGCTACACCTTC.

The rearrangement uses TRBV28 and TRBJ2-7, with D unresolved. The CDR3 is 13 amino acids. Looked up from germline, CDR1 is MDHEN and CDR2 is SYDVKM. The V end lost 6 bases, the J end lost 6 bases, and 15 bases lay between the germline ends. The DNA of the CDR3 is TGTGCCAGCAGCCGACCAGTACAGAGCGAGCAGTACTTC. This translates into CASSRPVQSEQYF.

V is TRBV2 and J is TRBJ1-5; D may be TRBD1 (5 bases). The ends were cut back, 5 bases at V and 7 bases at J, with 18 bases in the middle. CDR3 length equals 15 residues. Looked up from germline, CDR1 is SNHLY and CDR2 is FYNNEI. CDR3 amino acids: CASSPRSGVVQPQHF. The CDR3 DNA is TGTGCCAGCAGTCCCCGCTCGGGGGTTGTCCAGCCCCAGCATTTT.

This chain uses TRBV6-1 with TRBJ2-7; D remains ambiguous. Germline V lookup: CDR1 MNHNS, CDR2 SASEGT. V lost 2 bases and J lost 5, with 13 bases in between. The CDR3 extends over 14 amino acids. CDR3 nucleotide sequence: TGTGCCAGCAGTGAATCGGGTCAGATCCACGAGCAGTACTTC. This translates into CASSESGQIHEQYF.

This chain uses TRBV5-4 with TRBJ2-1; TRBD2 aligns across 8 bases. This CDR3 has 13 amino acids. With 6 bases clipped from V and 8 bases from J, the junction kept 7 bases outside the gene matches. CDR1 and CDR2 from the germline V gene are SGHNT and YYREEE (reference sequence). CDR3 loop: CASTGGDADEQFF. DNA for the CDR3: TGTGCCAGCACCGGGGGGGACGCCGATGAGCAGTTCTTC. Full variable domain (rest looked up from reference TRBV5-4 and TRBJ2-1): ETGVTQSPTHLIKTRGQQVTLRCSSQSGHNTVSWYQQALGQGPQFIFQYYREEENGRGNFPPRFSGLQFPNYSSELNVNALELDDSALYLCASTGGDADEQFFGPGTRLTVL.

V usage is TRBV5-4 and J usage is TRBJ1-1, with D uncertain. Germline-derived CDR1 and CDR2 are SGHNT and YYREEE (reference sequence). The CDR3 runs to 14 residues. The V end lost 2 bases, the J end lost 1 base, and 9 bases lay between the germline ends. The CDR3 spells CASSLQSQNTEAFF. The CDR3 DNA is TGTGCCAGCAGCTTACAATCTCAGAACACTGAAGCTTTCTTT.

This clone was found a few times. The genes are TRBV6-5 and TRBJ1-5, with D perhaps matching TRBD1 (5 bases). This CDR3 is built from 13 residues. The V gene's germline CDR1 is MNHEY and CDR2 SVGAGI. Trimming removed 6 bases at V and 4 bases at J, with 10 bases between. The CDR3 spells CASSARENQPQHF. CDR3 nucleotides: TGTGCCAGCAGCGCCAGGGAAAATCAGCCCCAGCATTTT.

Comments on this clone: Within the sample, other DNA sequences also encode this same CDR3. V and J are TRBV4-3 and TRBJ1-5; D is unclear. With 1 base removed from V and 9 bases from J, the gap between germline ends came to 19 bases. The CDR3 runs 16 residues. CDR1 LGHNA and CDR2 YSLEER come from the germline V gene. In nucleotides, the CDR3 is TGCGCCAGCAGCCAAGGGATCTGGACTGATTCCTCGCCCCAGCATTTT. This encodes CASSQGIWTDSSPQHF.

V and J are TRBV13 and TRBJ2-3, with 12 nucleotides matching TRBD2. The CDR3 runs 16 residues. Germline V gene lookup returns CDR1 PRHDT and CDR2 FYEKMQ (reference sequence). The V and J ends lost 1 base and 6 bases, in that order; junction bases with no gene match: 5. In nucleotides, the CDR3 is TGTGCCAGCAGCTTAGCGCTAGCGGGAGGGCAGGATACGCAGTATTTT. Its protein is CASSLALAGGQDTQYF.

The sample holds a few counts of this clone. The chain has TRBV7-9 and TRBJ1-2; TRBD1 aligns across 7 bases. Germline CDR1 and CDR2: SEHNR and FQNEAQ (reference sequence). V trimming: 7 bases; J trimming: 7 bases; junction bases outside the gene matches: 9. The CDR3 runs 13 residues. CDR3 nucleotides: TGTGCCAGCAAGACAGGGCGTGAGGTTGGCTACACCTTC. Its translation is CASKTGREVGYTF.

The rearrangement uses TRBV4-3 and TRBJ2-7; the match to TRBD1 covers 7 bases. Germline V gene lookup returns CDR1 LGHNA and CDR2 YSLEER. CDR3 size: 15 residues. V dropped 4 bases and J dropped 0; count of bases not matched to a gene: 6. CDR3 in amino acids: CASSPGQLSSYEQYF. The DNA for the CDR3 is TGCGCCAGCAGCCCGGGACAGTTAAGCTCCTACGAGCAGTACTTC.

The chain is built from TRBV14 and TRBJ1-3; perhaps TRBD1 as D (5 bases). The germline V gene has CDR1 SGHDN and CDR2 FVKESK. The CDR3 loop spans 16 amino acids. Trimming stripped 6 bases from V and 0 bases from J, with 15 bases between. The CDR3 here is CASRRSGRGSGNTIYF. In DNA form, the CDR3 reads TGTGCCAGCAGGCGTTCCGGAAGGGGCTCTGGAAACACCATATATTTT.

This chain connects TRBV30 to TRBJ1-2; TRBD1 matches at 7 bases. Trimming took 2 bases from V and 1 from J; bases not matched to a gene: 10. In germline, CDR1 is GTSNPN, CDR2 SVGIG (reference sequence). The CDR3 sequence is 16 residues long. The CDR3 bases are TGTGCCTGGAGTAACTCCGGGACAGCGATTAACTATGGCTACACCTTC. Translation gives CAWSNSGTAINYGYTF.

The rearrangement links TRBV18 to TRBJ2-3; TRBD1 is a possible D gene (6 bases). The CDR3 covers 15 residues. Germline V CDR1 and CDR2: KGHSH, LQKENI. Trimming took 6 bases from V and 2 from J, leaving 15 bases between them. The CDR3 reads CASSRSRTDTDTQYF. The DNA for the CDR3 is TGTGCCAGCTCCCGCTCCCGGACAGACACAGATACGCAGTATTTT.

This clone has more than one count but fewer than ten. V gene TRBV4-2 combines with J gene TRBJ2-4, with D tentatively TRBD2 (5 bases). This CDR3 comprises 16 residues. Trimming left V 1 base short and J 0 bases short, with 10 bases between. The V gene's germline CDR1 is LGHNA and CDR2 YNFKEQ. The CDR3 spells CASSQAGRLAKNIQYF. DNA of the CDR3: TGTGCCAGCAGCCAAGCGGGAAGGCTAGCCAAAAACATTCAGTACTTC.

The count of this clone is one. The chain uses TRBV6-5 and TRBJ2-3, with 8 bases aligning to TRBD2. The CDR3 spans 15 residues. The junction had 7 bases not matched to a gene; V was cut back by 4 bases and J by 4 bases. Germline V CDR1 and CDR2: MNHEY, SVGAGI. The CDR3 sequence is CASSFSRGVPDTQYF. CDR3 sequence (DNA): TGTGCCAGCAGTTTCTCGCGGGGGGTCCCAGATACGCAGTATTTT.

The genes are TRBV13 and TRBJ1-2, with 7 bases lining up with TRBD1. This CDR3 has 15 residues. J gave up 1 base and V 5 bases, and 7 bases lay outside the gene matches. Germline V gene sequence: CDR1 PRHDT, CDR2 FYEKMQ (reference sequence). This CDR3 is CASSIRQGLNYGYTF. CDR3 in DNA: TGTGCCAGCAGCATCAGACAGGGCCTTAACTATGGCTACACCTTC.

The rearrangement links TRBV5-4 to TRBJ2-3; the match to TRBD2 covers 8 bases. Germline lookup yields CDR1 SGHNT and CDR2 YYREEE (reference sequence). J gave up 4 bases and V 9 bases, and 4 bases lay outside the gene matches. There are 12 residues in the CDR3. CDR3 protein: CATGGAADTQYF. CDR3 in DNA: TGTGCCACGGGGGGGGCGGCAGATACGCAGTATTTT.

The V call is TRBV18, the J call TRBJ1-1, with D perhaps matching TRBD1 (5 bases). Germline V gene sequence: CDR1 KGHSH, CDR2 LQKENI. V was clipped by 5 bases and J by 1 base, with 14 bases between them. CDR3 length: 15 residues. The CDR3 nucleotides are TGTGCCAGCTCAACAAGAGTCAGGGCGAACACTGAAGCTTTCTTT. Protein sequence: CASSTRVRANTEAFF. Variable domain in full (rest from reference TRBV18 and TRBJ1-1): NAGVMQNPRHLVRRRGQEARLRCSPMKGHSHVYWYRQLPEEGLKFMVYLQKENIIDESGMPKERFSAEFPKEGPSILRIQQVVRGDSAAYFCASSTRVRANTEAFFGQGTRLTVV.

This chain uses TRBV7-2 with TRBJ2-1; D call uncertain. Germline loops: CDR1 SGHTA, CDR2 FQGNSA. The CDR3 covers 14 residues. Trimming cost V 1 base and J 6 bases, with 10 bases left between them. CDR3 coding DNA: TGTGCCAGCAGCTTAGGCTACCAAACCAATGAGCAGTTCTTC. Its protein product is CASSLGYQTNEQFF.

The V call is TRBV19, the J call TRBJ2-5, with 10 bases that match TRBD1. Germline V gene data show CDR1 as LNHDA and CDR2 as SQIVND (reference sequence). V lost 7 bases to trimming and J lost 2 bases; unmatched junction nucleotides: 10. The CDR3 totals 16 residues. CDR3 DNA sequence: TGTGCCAGTACCCTGGCCCCGGGACAGGGGCAAGAGACCCAGTACTTC. It yields the protein CASTLAPGQGQETQYF.